These 26 T cell receptor beta chains originate from one sample sequenced in a study of blood T cell repertoires in COVID-19. Method: immunoSEQ multiplex PCR; TCRdb's copy keeps in-frame clones and lacks some. This sample carries a few hundred thousand clones, approximately 81% of them seen once, and the ten largest clones take just under 20%. The sample taken for sequencing was peripheral blood. These receptors all come from a young man with active or convalescent COVID-19.

The V gene is TRBV28, the J gene TRBJ2-3; possible D gene TRBD1, 7 bases. V gave up 6 bases and J gave up 3 bases, with 22 bases separating them. The CDR3 runs 17 residues. CDR1 and CDR2 (germline): MDHEN, SYDVKM. Here the CDR3 DNA reads TGTGCCAGCAGCCCCGTCTTTGCTCAGGGGGGAACAGATACGCAGTATTTT. It specifies CASSPVFAQGGTDTQYF. Supplemented by reference TRBV28 and TRBJ2-3, the full variable domain reads DVKVTQSSRYLVKRTGEKVFLECVQDMDHENMFWYRQDPGLGLRLIYFSYDVKMKEKGDIPEGYSVSREKKERFSLILESASTNQTSMYLCASSPVFAQGGTDTQYFGPGTRLTVL.

The gene calls are TRBV4-3 and TRBJ1-5; D is possibly TRBD1 (5 bases). The CDR3 is 16 amino acids. From germline, CDR1 is LGHNA and CDR2 YSLEER. V was pared by 0 bases and J by 0 bases, with 9 bases between. This CDR3 reads CASSQDQGHSNQPQHF. CDR3 DNA sequence: TGCGCCAGCAGCCAAGATCAAGGACATAGCAATCAGCCCCAGCATTTT.

This sequence joins TRBV6-2 or TRBV6-3 and TRBJ2-2; no clear D. Deletions cut 6 bases from V and 0 bases from J, with 8 bases between. The CDR3 contains 14 residues. CDR1 MNHEY and CDR2 SVGEGT come from the germline V gene. The DNA of the CDR3 is TGTGCCAGCAGCCTATATACGAACACCGGGGAGCTGTTTTTT. This codes for CASSLYTNTGELFF.

This chain joins TRBV5-1 and TRBJ2-3, with D maybe TRBD2 (5 bases). Germline loops: CDR1 SGHRS, CDR2 YFSETQ. CDR3 length equals 15 residues. Between the trimmed V and J ends, which lost 6 bases and 2 bases, there was a span of 16 bases. The DNA of the CDR3 is TGCGCCAGCACCGAAAGCGGCGACCTCACAGATACGCAGTATTTT. The encoded protein is CASTESGDLTDTQYF.

CDR3: CASSSIYPGAQETQYF. The CDR3 DNA is TGTGCCAGCAGTTCAATATATCCGGGAGCTCAAGAGACCCAGTACTTC. The rearrangement joins TRBV27 to TRBJ2-5; maybe TRBD2 (6 bases). This CDR3 comprises 16 residues. Germline assignment: CDR1 MNHEY and CDR2 SMNVEV (reference sequence). The V end lost 4 bases, the J end lost 2 bases, and 17 bases lay between the germline ends.

The genes are TRBV27 and TRBJ2-5; tentatively, D is TRBD2 (5 bases). Germline V gives CDR1 MNHEY, CDR2 SMNVEV (reference sequence). V gave up 5 bases and J gave up 3 bases, with 13 bases separating them. The CDR3 length is 14 residues. The CDR3 here is CASSRSPGEETQYF. DNA of the CDR3: TGTGCCAGCAGTAGGTCCCCCGGGGAAGAGACCCAGTACTTC.

The chain employs TRBV9 and TRBJ2-3; no definite D call. Trimming cost V 2 bases and J 1 base, with 5 bases left between them. Germline V gene sequence: CDR1 SGDLS, CDR2 YYNGEE. The CDR3 is 13 residues long. The CDR3 reads CASSVQGTDTQYF. In DNA form, the CDR3 reads TGTGCCAGCAGCGTTCAGGGCACAGATACGCAGTATTTT.

V and J are TRBV24-1 and TRBJ1-4; D is unresolved. In germline, CDR1 is KGHDR, CDR2 SFDVKD. V lost 3 bases and J lost 7, with 11 bases in between. The CDR3 spans 14 residues. The CDR3 here is CATSDAGTGEKLFF. In DNA, the CDR3 is TGTGCCACCAGTGATGCGGGTACCGGTGAAAAACTGTTTTTT.

The chain joins TRBV6-2 or TRBV6-3 to TRBJ2-1; 7 positions agree with TRBD1. Trimming removed 6 bases from V and 7 bases from J; junction bases left unmatched: 9. CDR1 is MNHEY and CDR2 is SVGEGT in the germline V gene. The CDR3 runs to 14 residues. CDR3 in DNA: TGTGCCAGCAGCATGACAGGGCGTTGGAATGAGCAGTTCTTC. This translates into CASSMTGRWNEQFF.

The chain couples TRBV18 to TRBJ1-1, with no clear D. Trimming removed 5 bases from V and 3 bases from J, with 16 bases in between. CDR3 length: 15 amino acids. Germline CDR1 is KGHSH and CDR2 is LQKENI. The CDR3 here is CASSGIVVEDTEAFF. In DNA form, the CDR3 reads TGTGCCAGCTCAGGGATTGTGGTGGAGGACACTGAAGCTTTCTTT. Based on the CDR3 plus reference TRBV18 and TRBJ1-1, the full variable domain is NAGVMQNPRHLVRRRGQEARLRCSPMKGHSHVYWYRQLPEEGLKFMVYLQKENIIDESGMPKERFSAEFPKEGPSILRIQQVVRGDSAAYFCASSGIVVEDTEAFFGQGTRLTVV.

DNA for the CDR3: TGTGCCAGCTCACCGGAGGGGCGGGGTATGAACACTGAAGCTTTCTTT. Its protein product is CASSPEGRGMNTEAFF. The V and J genes are TRBV18 and TRBJ1-1, with a possible D match to TRBD1 (5 bases). The germline V gene encodes CDR1 KGHSH and CDR2 LQKENI. Deletions cut 3 bases from V and 0 bases from J, with 14 bases between. This CDR3 region has 16 residues.

The genes are TRBV28 and TRBJ1-5; tentatively, D is TRBD1 (5 bases). Germline V CDR1 and CDR2: MDHEN, SYDVKM. The CDR3 totals 15 residues. Trimming pared 3 bases from V and 5 bases from J, leaving 14 bases between. CDR3 protein: CASSFAGRGYQPQHF. The CDR3 region has the DNA TGTGCCAGCAGTTTTGCGGGGCGAGGTTATCAGCCCCAGCATTTT. The full variable domain, rest sourced from reference TRBV28 and TRBJ1-5, is DVKVTQSSRYLVKRTGEKVFLECVQDMDHENMFWYRQDPGLGLRLIYFSYDVKMKEKGDIPEGYSVSREKKERFSLILESASTNQTSMYLCASSFAGRGYQPQHFGDGTRLSIL.

This chain connects TRBV25-1 to TRBJ1-3; the match to TRBD1 covers 8 bases. This CDR3 comprises 14 residues. Germline trimming cut 4 bases from V and 3 bases from J; bases unmatched to any gene: 2. CDR1 and CDR2 (germline): MGHDK, SYGVNS. The CDR3 nucleotides read TGTGCCAGCAGTGTAACAGGGGGTGGAAACACCATATATTTT. Amino acid sequence: CASSVTGGGNTIYF.

The genes are TRBV5-8 and TRBJ2-7; perhaps TRBD1 as D (6 bases). CDR3 length: 12 residues. Trimming removed 2 bases at V and 12 bases at J, with 15 bases between. In germline, CDR1 is SGHTS, CDR2 YDEGEE. The CDR3 is CASSLNREIPYF. The CDR3 bases are TGTGCCAGCAGCTTAAACAGGGAGATCCCGTACTTC.

This clone has just a few counts. This chain uses TRBV15 with TRBJ1-4; the match to TRBD1 covers 8 bases. In germline, CDR1 is LNHNV, CDR2 YYDKDF (reference sequence). This CDR3 has 16 amino acids. The trim removed 5 bases at V and 7 bases at J, leaving 12 bases unmatched. CDR3 nucleotides: TGTGCCACCAGCGCCGCACAGGGGGGGCTTGGTGAAAAACTGTTTTTT. It specifies CATSAAQGGLGEKLFF.

This clone was counted once. The DNA for the CDR3 is TGTGCCAGCAGCCACGGACAGGGGACTGCAAAATACTCCTACAATGAGCAGTTCTTC. Translation: CASSHGQGTAKYSYNEQFF. V is TRBV3-1 (or the pseudogene TRBV3-2) and J is TRBJ2-1, with 9 nucleotides matching TRBD1. The CDR3 sequence is 19 residues long. The V gene's germline CDR1 is LGHDT and CDR2 YNNKEL (reference sequence). Trimming at V came to 3 bases and at J to 0 bases, leaving 12 bases not matched to a gene.

The chain carries TRBV30 and TRBJ2-3; 11 positions agree with TRBD2. V dropped 3 bases and J dropped 4; count of bases not matched to a gene: 6. Germline V gene lookup returns CDR1 GTSNPN and CDR2 SVGIG (reference sequence). The CDR3 is 15 residues long. The CDR3 sequence is CAWSRLAGRADTQYF. CDR3 coding DNA: TGTGCCTGGAGCCGACTAGCGGGGCGGGCAGATACGCAGTATTTT.

V usage is TRBV5-4 and J usage is TRBJ2-5; the D is unclear. Per the germline V gene, CDR1 is SGHNT and CDR2 is YYREEE (reference sequence). The V end lost 1 base, the J end lost 5 bases, and 9 bases lay between the germline ends. The CDR3 is made up of 13 amino acids. Written as DNA, the CDR3 is TGTGCCAGCAGCTTGTCTCTGAGGGAGACCCAGTACTTC. The encoded protein is CASSLSLRETQYF.

This chain connects TRBV6-1 to TRBJ2-7; 10 nucleotides align to TRBD1. Trimming at V came to 3 bases and at J to 4 bases, leaving 6 bases not matched to a gene. CDR1 and CDR2 (germline): MNHNS, SASEGT. The CDR3 is made up of 15 amino acids. CDR3: CASSDRQGAPYEQYF. In DNA, the CDR3 is TGTGCCAGCAGTGACAGACAGGGGGCCCCTTACGAGCAGTACTTC.

The chain employs TRBV2 and TRBJ1-2; D is possibly TRBD1 (5 bases). CDR3 length equals 14 residues. The ends were cut back, 9 bases at V and 2 bases at J, with 16 bases in the middle. Germline lookup yields CDR1 SNHLY and CDR2 FYNNEI. DNA of the CDR3: TGTGCCAGTTCCGACAGAGGATTAAACTATGGCTACACCTTC. Its protein product is CASSDRGLNYGYTF. The entire variable domain, with the rest obtained from reference TRBV2 and TRBJ1-2, is as follows: EPEVTQTPSHQVTQMGQEVILRCVPISNHLYFYWYRQILGQKVEFLVSFYNNEISEKSEIFDDQFSVERPDGSNFTLKIRSTKLEDSAMYFCASSDRGLNYGYTFGSGTRLTVV.

On this clone: This CDR3 is missing its conserved last phenylalanine or tryptophan, likely due to a read error. The limits of the CDR3 on the DNA are not certain, so only TCRdb's listed CDR3 is given. The chain recombines TRBV6-5 with TRBJ2-7; no DNA check was done on the table's D call, TRBD2. CDR1 is MNHEY, CDR2 SVGAGI, per germline. The CDR3 numbers 11 amino acids, ends counted. The CDR3 loop reads CASRADTREPS.

The rearrangement links TRBV6-6 to TRBJ1-2; TRBD1 aligns across 8 bases. Germline CDR1 is MNHNY and CDR2 is SVGAGI (reference sequence). V lost 6 bases and J lost 8; bases outside the gene matches: 11. There are 14 residues in the CDR3. The CDR3 sequence is CASSPSDRARGYTF. The CDR3 bases are TGTGCCAGCAGCCCATCGGACAGGGCGAGGGGCTACACCTTC.

The J gene is TRBJ2-2, the V gene TRBV28, with TRBD1 matching 10 bases. The CDR3 has 15 amino acids. CDR1 MDHEN and CDR2 SYDVKM come from the germline V gene. V shed 3 bases and J 6 bases; nucleotides not matched to a gene: 4. CDR3 residues: CASSFRDRGAGELFF. Here the CDR3 DNA reads TGTGCCAGCAGTTTCCGGGACAGGGGCGCCGGGGAGCTGTTTTTT.

The gene calls are TRBV29-1 and TRBJ2-5, with D possibly matching TRBD2 (5 bases). The CDR3 consists of 13 residues. Germline assignment: CDR1 SQVTM and CDR2 ANQGSEA. Trimming stripped 6 bases from V and 5 bases from J, with 16 bases between. CDR3 sequence reads: CSVRAPGEETQYF. The CDR3 DNA reads TGCAGCGTCCGGGCCCCTGGGGAGGAGACCCAGTACTTC.

This clone was found a few times. The V call is TRBV3-1 (or the pseudogene TRBV3-2), the J call TRBJ1-3, with D possibly matching TRBD1 (5 bases). CDR1 and CDR2 (germline): LGHDT, YNNKEL (reference sequence). The CDR3 runs 17 residues. V lost 4 bases to trimming and J lost 0 bases, with 16 bases between them. CDR3 bases: TGTGCCAGCAGCCTTGGACAAGTTGGGTCCTCTGGAAACACCATATATTTT. Translated, it gives CASSLGQVGSSGNTIYF.

V and J are TRBV4-1 and TRBJ1-2, with TRBD1 identical over 7 bases. J was trimmed by 0 bases and V by 0 bases; bases with no gene match: 7. Germline values: CDR1 MGHRA, CDR2 YSYEKL. This CDR3 spans 17 amino acids. The CDR3 coding sequence is TGCGCCAGCAGCCAAGACGCTAATGACAGGGCTAACTATGGCTACACCTTC. It codes for CASSQDANDRANYGYTF.